This T cell receptor (beta chain) was profiled in a study of CD8 T cells in ankylosing spondylitis. Study-wide results and limits: The study looked at matched synovial fluid samples from ankylosing spondylitis patients. Disease-linked clones were reported to be significantly enriched there. A TCR beta motif of about eight highly homologous variants seemed to mark ankylosing spondylitis blood. The disease-linked clones had a CD8+ phenotype and low blood frequencies.

A quantitative 5'-RACE method, one with molecular barcodes, was used to make TCR beta libraries. TCRdb processed the 5' RACE reads anew with MiXCR; each CDR3 protein has one entry. The top ten hold roughly 14% of the sample, which has under 450,000 distinct CDR3 sequences, 20% to 25% seen once. This clonotype was detected a few times. Its target is not known. CDR3 length: 15 residues. CDR1 is DFQATT, CDR2 SNEGSKA, per germline (reference sequence). V was cut by 3 bases and J by 6 bases, with 18 bases left in between. The chain uses TRBV20-1 and TRBJ2-1; D is unclear. The specimen sequenced was blood, either unsorted or a sorted T cell fraction (not recorded which). This clonotype was obtained from a male donor with ankylosing spondylitis or in good health (not recorded which). The CDR3 coding sequence is TGCAGTGCTAGCTCGGCAGAGTTAGGTCCCAATGAGCAGTTCTTC. Its translation: CSASSAELGPNEQFF.